This T cell receptor (beta chain) was sequenced for a study of T cell responses to AZD1222 COVID-19 vaccine. General study findings and limits: A rise in Spike-specific TCR breadth and depth followed two AZD1222 doses. Females outnumbered males among donors, who were mostly white British; clonal diversity was possibly underestimated.

Assay used: immunoSEQ multiplex PCR; TCRdb lists only in-frame clones, some missing. The table lists approximately 130,000 clones, more than 90% of them singletons, with roughly 1.7% in the top ten. Looked up from germline, CDR1 is SGHTA and CDR2 is FQGNSA. Between the trimmed V and J ends, which lost 1 base and 5 bases, there was a span of 11 bases. The CDR3 has 14 amino acids. About this clone: Antigen specificity is unknown.

The J gene is TRBJ1-2, the V gene TRBV7-2, with D possibly being TRBD1 (6 bases). The sequences come from peripheral blood, collected on day 0 of AZD1222 vaccination. The sequence derives from an adult in good health. The CDR3 sequence is CASSLEQGPYGYTF. As DNA, the CDR3 is TGTGCCAGCAGCTTAGAACAGGGACCTTATGGCTACACCTTC. Using reference TRBV7-2 and TRBJ1-2 for the parts outside the CDR3, the full variable domain is GAGVSQSPSNKVTEKGKDVELRCDPISGHTALYWYRQSLGQGLEFLIYFQGNSAPDKSGLPSDRFSAERTGGSVSTLTIQRTQQEDSAVYLCASSLEQGPYGYTFGSGTRLTVV.